Sequencing of this TCR beta chain was carried out in a study of graft-versus-host responses after intestinal transplantation (dated by TCRdb to about 2021). For the study in its entirety: The transplants that recipients got were multivisceral, liver-intestinal, or isolated intestinal. After intestinal transplantation, graft-versus-host and host-versus-graft alloreactive T cell clones in the graft, circulation and bone marrow were tracked using bulk TCR-beta CDR3 sequencing. Alloreactive clones were identified by sequencing pre-transplant mixed lymphocyte reaction products and comparing these products with unstimulated pre-transplant donor and recipient T cells. A peak of at least 4% donor T cells among recipient peripheral blood mononuclear cells was the definition used for donor T cell macrochimerism. Every recipient was given anti-thymocyte globulin induction, then maintenance tacrolimus and steroids for roughly 3 years. Rather than going through the commercial service, samples from a few later patients were sequenced in-house on an Illumina MiSeq and processed with MiXCR. A cohort of about 25 intestinal transplant recipients, including one retransplant, was enrolled, and 3 patients lacking pretransplant specimens were excluded. General findings and caveats noted by the study authors: High GvH to HvG T cell clonal ratios were observed in the allografts of patients with donor T cell macrochimerism. Early after transplant, declines in HvG clones were associated with peak levels of circulating GvH clones. Conclusions were limited by the relatively low number and heterogeneity of intestinal transplant patients. GvH clones turned up in recipient bone marrow, with some appearing earlier in ileal mucosa or blood, a pattern consistent with an intestinal mucosal origin.

The library was made by the immunoSEQ multiplex PCR assay. For most patients, genomic DNA was subjected to high-throughput TCR-beta CDR3 sequencing by Adaptive Biotechnologies. Under the source paper's analysis protocol: Adaptive's ImmunoSEQ software supplied the TCR sequencing data for 18 patients, while MiXCR and VDJtools were used to process a few other patients. CDR3 nucleotide sequences shared between donor and recipient were removed because their origin could not be assigned. To be classed as alloreactive, a clone needed at least 2-fold expansion over unstimulated cells and a minimum CFSE-low frequency of 0.002% (template counts) or 0.001% (read counts). Clones were considered mappable if detected in sequenced pre-transplant spleen, lymph node, or MLR CFSE-low populations of the donor or recipient. Cumulative frequency of alloreactive clones was calculated as a percentage of all sequences weighted by copy number. Entries here come from immuneACCESS through TCRdb and include only in-frame sequences with V and J called. Some clones fail to appear in such tables; in the studies checked, an unresolved V gene covers under half of the shortfall, and the cause of the remainder is unknown. The V and J calls and clone size come from that table; D and trimming were worked out from the DNA. The sample has some 45,000 clones on record, roughly nine tenths of them singletons. The ten top clones hold around 4.3% of the sample.

V is shortened by 2 bases, J by 2 bases, and the region joining them spans 6 bases. Taken from cysteine to phenylalanine, the CDR3 has 13 residues. Only the CDR3 part of the read is kept: 39 bases, read in frame from the first base. As encoded in the germline V gene (reference sequence), CDR1 is SGHNT while CDR2 is YYREEE. Remarks on this clone: Its antigen is unknown. The record has no base qualities; no much larger clone is one base away.

In the first month after transplant, blood samples were collected up to 4 times, and after that at least monthly when available. Specimen: PBMCs, collected 524 days after transplant. This receptor was taken from a human patient who received an intestinal transplant, so some T cells may come from the graft donor. The V gene is TRBV5-4 and the J gene is TRBJ2-3; the D segment cannot be called with confidence. The CDR3 has the sequence CASSFKSTDTQYF. The DNA sequence reads TGTGCCAGCAGCTTTAAGTCCACAGATACGCAGTATTTT.